This entry lists 18 T cell receptor beta chains sequenced from one sample in a study of blood T cell repertoires in COVID-19. The data were produced by immunoSEQ multiplex PCR, yet TCRdb's version contains in-frame clones alone and is incomplete. The table records 200,000 to 250,000 clones, 70% to 90% of them present only once. The sample comprised peripheral blood. The receptors come from a woman between 45 and 65 years old with active or convalescent COVID-19.

V and J are TRBV27 and TRBJ2-5, with D possibly being TRBD2 (5 bases). Germline CDR1 is MNHEY and CDR2 is SMNVEV (reference sequence). CDR3 size: 15 residues. V was clipped by 5 bases and J by 2 bases, with 15 bases between them. The CDR3 coding sequence is TGTGCCAGCAGTCCTTGGCGGGTCAGGCAAGAGACCCAGTACTTC. Translating it yields CASSPWRVRQETQYF.

The rearrangement links TRBV9 to TRBJ2-1; D is possibly TRBD2 (5 bases). The V gene lost 4 bases and the J gene lost 0 bases, with 14 bases spanning the gap. Germline CDR1 and CDR2: SGDLS and YYNGEE. CDR3 length: 16 amino acids. CDR3 in amino acids: CASSSPGKSSYNEQFF. The CDR3 bases are TGTGCCAGCAGCTCACCCGGGAAAAGCTCCTACAATGAGCAGTTCTTC.

The CDR3 loop reads CASSQEEAAGTEAFF. CDR3 nucleotide sequence: TGCGCCAGCAGCCAAGAAGAGGCGGCGGGGACTGAAGCTTTCTTT. The V gene is TRBV4-1, the J gene TRBJ1-1; D unresolved. The CDR3 has 15 amino acids. V was trimmed by 0 bases and J by 5 bases, leaving 13 bases between them. Germline CDR1 MGHRA, CDR2 YSYEKL.

The CDR3 here is CAISDLEYGYTF. The DNA for the CDR3 is TGTGCCATCAGCGACTTGGAGTATGGCTACACCTTC. V usage is TRBV10-3 and J usage is TRBJ1-2; D not resolved. Germline V gives CDR1 ENHRY, CDR2 SYGVKD. V lost 6 bases to trimming and J lost 5 bases, with 10 bases between them. The CDR3 is 12 amino acids.

Only one count was recorded for this clone. This chain connects TRBV25-1 to TRBJ1-1; D is perhaps TRBD1 (6 bases). Trimming left V 1 base short and J 1 base short, with 16 bases between. Germline CDR1 reads MGHDK; CDR2 reads SYGVNS. The CDR3 runs to 17 residues. This chain's CDR3 is CASSEWGRGKKNTEAFF. CDR3 coding DNA: TGTGCCAGCAGTGAATGGGGTAGGGGGAAGAAGAACACTGAAGCTTTCTTT.

About this clone: Relative to the germline gene, one junction end is altered; a read error may explain this. The chain joins TRBV5-6 to TRBJ2-2; tentatively, D is TRBD2 (6 bases). Germline values: CDR1 SGHDT, CDR2 YYEEEE. This CDR3 is built from 15 residues. The CDR3 bases are TGTGCCAGCAGCTTGTTGCTAGCGAATACCGGGGAGCTGTTTTTT. Its protein is CASSLLLANTGELFF.

This clone was picked up one time. V is TRBV29-1 and J is TRBJ2-1; TRBD1 might be the D (5 bases). Trimming stripped 3 bases from V and 9 bases from J, with 15 bases between. The CDR3 is 13 residues long. Germline V gene data show CDR1 as SQVTM and CDR2 as ANQGSEA. The CDR3 sequence is CSVDGQSGAEQFF. The CDR3 DNA reads as TGCAGCGTTGATGGCCAGTCTGGGGCTGAGCAGTTCTTC.

The chain employs TRBV28 and TRBJ1-4; 8 nucleotides agree with TRBD1. CDR1 is MDHEN and CDR2 is SYDVKM in the germline V gene. This CDR3 is built from 16 residues. Unmatched junction bases numbered 13, after V lost 5 bases and J lost 8 bases. The CDR3 here is CASSPPRGQVGEKLFF. The CDR3 DNA is TGTGCCAGCAGTCCCCCCCGGGGACAGGTTGGGGAAAAACTGTTTTTT.

The CDR3 here is CAIWAGDGTGADTQYF. Written as DNA, the CDR3 is TGCGCCATCTGGGCAGGGGATGGCACCGGTGCAGATACGCAGTATTTT. The chain recombines TRBV10-2 with TRBJ2-3; TRBD1 is a possible D gene (6 bases). In germline, CDR1 is WSHSY, CDR2 SAAADI. CDR3 length equals 16 residues. Between the trimmed V and J ends, which lost 10 bases and 4 bases, there was a span of 24 bases.

The rearrangement joins TRBV24-1 to TRBJ2-2; possible D gene TRBD1, 5 bases. The CDR3 sequence is 15 residues long. Germline V gives CDR1 KGHDR, CDR2 SFDVKD. With 3 bases removed from V and 2 bases from J, the gap between germline ends came to 9 bases. The CDR3 loop reads CATSDQTANTGELFF. The CDR3 region has the DNA TGTGCCACCAGTGATCAGACAGCAAACACCGGGGAGCTGTTTTTT.

The chain links TRBV4-1 to TRBJ1-5, with D unresolved. Germline assignment: CDR1 MGHRA and CDR2 YSYEKL. The germline V and J ends were trimmed by 0 bases and 3 bases, with 9 bases remaining between them. The CDR3 loop spans 15 amino acids. CDR3 nucleotides: TGCGCCAGCAGCCAAGAGAACAGACACAATCAGCCCCAGCATTTT. It encodes CASSQENRHNQPQHF.

V and J are TRBV19 and TRBJ2-5, with a weak D call TRBD1 (6 bases). This CDR3 contains 15 residues. The V gene lost 3 bases and the J gene lost 1 base, with 12 bases spanning the gap. Looked up from germline, CDR1 is LNHDA and CDR2 is SQIVND (reference sequence). CDR3 loop: CASSIGMTGQETQYF. Written as DNA, the CDR3 is TGTGCCAGTAGTATCGGGATGACAGGCCAAGAGACCCAGTACTTC.

This clone was counted once. This chain joins TRBV6-1 and TRBJ1-5; no firm D call. Germline assignment: CDR1 MNHNS and CDR2 SASEGT. V lost 1 base, J lost 3 bases, and 16 bases lay in between. The CDR3 length is 17 residues. The CDR3 sequence: CASSEVAWQTYNQPQHF. DNA for the CDR3: TGTGCCAGCAGTGAAGTGGCATGGCAGACATACAATCAGCCCCAGCATTTT.

V and J are TRBV6-5 and TRBJ1-6, with 9 bases matching TRBD1. Trimming at V came to 2 bases and at J to 9 bases, leaving 2 bases not matched to a gene. CDR3 size: 14 residues. Germline CDR1 reads MNHEY; CDR2 reads SVGAGI. DNA of the CDR3: TGTGCCAGCAGTTACCTGGACAGGGGTTCACCCCTCCACTTT. Encoded protein: CASSYLDRGSPLHF.

The rearrangement uses TRBV9 and TRBJ2-5; 12 nucleotides align to TRBD2. There are 13 residues in the CDR3. J gave up 9 bases and V 4 bases, and 4 bases lay outside the gene matches. Germline V lookup: CDR1 SGDLS, CDR2 YYNGEE. The CDR3 DNA reads TGTGCCAGCAGCATCGGACTAGCGGGGCCCCAGTACTTC. This sequence encodes CASSIGLAGPQYF.

The chain joins TRBV18 to TRBJ1-6, with TRBD1 matching over 7 bases. CDR1 KGHSH and CDR2 LQKENI come from the germline V gene. The CDR3 contains 16 residues. V lost 3 bases, J lost 0 bases, and 2 bases stayed unmatched. In nucleotides, the CDR3 is TGTGCCAGCTCACCGGGACAGAGCTCCTATAATTCACCCCTCCACTTT. This encodes CASSPGQSSYNSPLHF.

The CDR3, as DNA: TGTGCCAGCAGTTTCCGACAGGGCCAAGGCAAAAACATTCAGTACTTC. Translating it yields CASSFRQGQGKNIQYF. The rearrangement joins TRBV27 to TRBJ2-4, with TRBD1 matching over 7 bases. Germline values: CDR1 MNHEY, CDR2 SMNVEV (reference sequence). V trimming: 3 bases; J trimming: 3 bases; junction bases outside the gene matches: 8. This CDR3 comprises 16 residues.

CDR3 in amino acids: CASSPDRGYGYTF. The CDR3 nucleotides are TGTGCCAGCAGTCCGGACAGGGGCTATGGCTACACCTTC. The rearrangement joins TRBV6-5 to TRBJ1-2; 9 bases map to TRBD1. CDR1 MNHEY and CDR2 SVGAGI come from the germline V gene. Germline trimming cut 5 bases from V and 4 bases from J; bases unmatched to any gene: 2. This CDR3 comprises 13 residues.